The 8 T cell receptor beta chains presented below share a single source sample, sequenced in a study of shared clonotypes between healthy human individuals. TCRdb keeps only in-frame clones here, not all; method: immunoSEQ multiplex PCR. In the table there are approximately 2.1 million clones, roughly 93% of which are singletons. Sequenced: naive CD4+ T cells from PBMCs. Described subset: CD45RA+ positively selected. These receptor sequences come from a young man in good health. Some clones in this sample may be carry-over from other donors' samples.

The V gene is TRBV6-1, the J gene TRBJ1-5, with 7 bases identical to TRBD1. The V gene end was trimmed by 4 bases and the J gene end by 3 bases; junction bases not matched to a gene: 3. The CDR3 is made up of 14 amino acids. CDR1 and CDR2 from the germline V gene are MNHNS and SASEGT. The CDR3 nucleotides read TGTGCCAGCAGTGGGGACAGAAACAATCAGCCCCAGCATTTT. It yields the protein CASSGDRNNQPQHF.

The rearrangement uses TRBV5-6 and TRBJ1-2; the D is unclear. Per germline, CDR1 SGHDT and CDR2 YYEEEE. V lost 0 bases, J lost 7 bases, and 7 bases lay in between. This CDR3 is built from 12 residues. The CDR3 bases are TGTGCCAGCAGCTTGGTGGGAGGTGGCTACACCTTC. Amino acid sequence: CASSLVGGGYTF.

This rearrangement joins TRBV11-2 to TRBJ2-5; possibly TRBD1 or TRBD2 for D (5 bases each). The J call is uncertain, as TRBJ2-7 better fits the DNA end. CDR1 and CDR2 from the germline V gene are SGHAT and FQNNGV. The CDR3 runs to 14 residues. CDR3: CASSSPGRNYEQYF. Here the CDR3 DNA reads TGTGCCAGCAGTTCACCGGGACGGAACTACGAGCAGTACTTC.

This chain uses TRBV28 with TRBJ1-5; D is unclear. This CDR3 is 14 amino acids long. Trimming removed 3 bases from V and 6 bases from J, with 12 bases in between. Germline CDR1 is MDHEN and CDR2 is SYDVKM. The CDR3 protein is CASSFGLSVQPQHF. The CDR3 DNA sequence: TGTGCCAGCAGTTTTGGCTTGTCAGTTCAGCCCCAGCATTTT.

This clone has only one observation. The chain links TRBV18 to TRBJ2-7; D ambiguous. This CDR3 has 12 residues. V was cut by 6 bases and J by 6 bases, with 12 bases left in between. Germline values: CDR1 KGHSH, CDR2 LQKENI. CDR3 sequence reads: CASSLAGAEQYF. In nucleotides, the CDR3 is TGTGCCAGCTCTCTCGCCGGCGCCGAGCAGTACTTC.

The chain carries TRBV7-9 and TRBJ2-2; no clear D gene. CDR3 length: 16 amino acids. Per germline, CDR1 SEHNR and CDR2 FQNEAQ (reference sequence). Trimming left V 1 base short and J 0 bases short, with 9 bases between. The CDR3 here is CASSLEAVPNTGELFF. The CDR3 DNA sequence: TGTGCCAGCAGCTTAGAGGCGGTCCCGAACACCGGGGAGCTGTTTTTT.

Concerning this clone: Other nucleotide sequences from this sample produce the same CDR3. CDR3 residues: CASSLVSVEQYF. CDR3 sequence (DNA): TGTGCCAGCAGTTTGGTTTCTGTCGAGCAGTACTTC. This chain joins TRBV28 and TRBJ2-7; D not certain. The germline V gene encodes CDR1 MDHEN and CDR2 SYDVKM. Trimming left V 3 bases short and J 6 bases short, with 9 bases between. This CDR3 has 12 amino acids. The variable domain in full, with the rest retrieved from reference TRBV28 and TRBJ2-7, is DVKVTQSSRYLVKRTGEKVFLECVQDMDHENMFWYRQDPGLGLRLIYFSYDVKMKEKGDIPEGYSVSREKKERFSLILESASTNQTSMYLCASSLVSVEQYFGPGTRLTVT.

The V call is TRBV9, the J call TRBJ2-1, with TRBD2 identical over 12 bases. The CDR3 runs to 17 residues. Germline CDR1 is SGDLS and CDR2 is YYNGEE. J gave up 7 bases and V 2 bases, and 10 bases lay outside the gene matches. The CDR3 protein is CASSVRPGTSGQNEQFF. CDR3 DNA sequence: TGTGCCAGCAGCGTCAGGCCCGGGACTAGCGGGCAAAATGAGCAGTTCTTC.